Below, 14 T cell receptor beta chains from the same sample are listed, as sequenced in a study of OX40 agonist ivuxolimab in advanced cancers. Sequenced by immunoSEQ multiplex PCR; TCRdb stores in-frame clones only, minus some. The sample has about 70,000 clones; about nine tenths are singletons. The specimen was CD4+ or CD8+ T cells sorted from blood, collected in a trial of the OX40 agonist ivuxolimab. The origin of the receptors is an adult with an advanced solid tumor such as melanoma, head and neck, liver or kidney cancer.

The gene calls are TRBV27 and TRBJ1-4, with D perhaps matching TRBD1 (5 bases). This CDR3 contains 15 residues. CDR1 and CDR2 (germline): MNHEY, SMNVEV (reference sequence). Trimming took off 2 bases at V and 8 bases at J, with 15 bases between the two ends. The CDR3 region is CASSLGSRGREKLFF. The CDR3 DNA sequence: TGTGCCAGCAGTTTAGGGTCTCGGGGACGGGAAAAACTGTTTTTT. Complete variable domain (other parts from reference TRBV27 and TRBJ1-4): EAQVTQNPRYLITVTGKKLTVTCSQNMNHEYMSWYRQDPGLGLRQIYYSMNVEVTDKGDVPEGYKVSRKEKRNFPLILESPSPNQTSLYFCASSLGSRGREKLFFGSGTQLSVL.

The rearrangement joins TRBV7-3 to TRBJ2-5; D call uncertain. Trimming stripped 5 bases from V and 3 bases from J, with 10 bases between. The CDR3 has 13 residues. CDR1 is SGHTA and CDR2 is FQGTGA in the germline V gene. CDR3 residues: CASSPLGKETQYF. CDR3 bases: TGTGCCAGCAGCCCCCTGGGAAAAGAGACCCAGTACTTC.

The count of this clone is one. The chain uses TRBV11-3 and TRBJ2-7; the D call may be TRBD1 or TRBD2 (6 bases each). Germline assignment: CDR1 SGHNT and CDR2 YENEEA. Deletions cut 5 bases from V and 3 bases from J, with 11 bases between. The CDR3 has 13 residues. CDR3 nucleotides: TGTGCCAGCAGCCCGGGGGCCAACTACGAGCAGTACTTC. It yields the protein CASSPGANYEQYF. The complete variable domain, with remaining parts taken from reference TRBV11-3 and TRBJ2-7, reads EAGVVQSPRYKIIEKKQPVAFWCNPISGHNTLYWYLQNLGQGPELLIRYENEEAVDDSQLPKDRFSAERLKGVDSTLKIQPAELGDSAVYLCASSPGANYEQYFGPGTRLTVT.

The chain has TRBV19 and TRBJ1-6; D is unclear. CDR1 is LNHDA, CDR2 SQIVND, per germline (reference sequence). The CDR3 loop spans 16 amino acids. The V end lost 8 bases, the J end lost 0 bases, and 14 bases lay between the germline ends. This CDR3 is CASGLPLASYNSPLHF. In DNA, the CDR3 is TGTGCCAGTGGACTCCCGCTTGCCTCCTATAATTCACCCCTCCACTTT.

The chain uses TRBV28 and TRBJ1-2; D is unclear. Germline V gives CDR1 MDHEN, CDR2 SYDVKM. The V gene lost 6 bases and the J gene lost 8 bases, with 16 bases spanning the gap. The CDR3 consists of 13 residues. CDR3 sequence: CASRSSLSPGYTF. In nucleotides, the CDR3 is TGTGCCAGCAGGAGCAGCCTCAGTCCGGGCTACACCTTC.

This chain links TRBV29-1 with TRBJ2-1, with TRBD1 as a possible D gene (6 bases). The CDR3 spans 12 residues. The V end was cut by 1 base, the J end by 6 bases, with 7 bases between. Germline V gene lookup returns CDR1 SQVTM and CDR2 ANQGSEA. For the CDR3, the DNA is TGCAGCGTTGAAGGGACAGTCAATGAGCAGTTCTTC. Translating it yields CSVEGTVNEQFF.

This chain joins TRBV19 and TRBJ1-2, with a tentative D call TRBD1 (5 bases). The CDR3 spans 15 residues. Germline values: CDR1 LNHDA, CDR2 SQIVND (reference sequence). V gave up 0 bases and J gave up 5 bases, with 13 bases separating them. CDR3 bases: TGTGCCAGTAGTATAGATCGGGACGGAACATATGGCTACACCTTC. It codes for CASSIDRDGTYGYTF.

The chain joins TRBV4-3 to TRBJ2-6; D unclear. CDR1 LGHNA and CDR2 YSLEER come from the germline V gene. Trimming took 1 base from V and 0 from J, leaving 7 bases between them. The CDR3 consists of 16 residues. CDR3 nucleotides: TGCGCCAGCAGCCAAGGGTTGGGCTCTGGGGCCAACGTCCTGACTTTC. Residues: CASSQGLGSGANVLTF.

This clone was counted between two and nine times. This sequence joins TRBV7-8 and TRBJ1-1; D is possibly TRBD1 (6 bases). The CDR3 sequence is 17 residues long. Germline V CDR1 and CDR2: SGHVS, FQNEAQ. V lost 1 base to trimming and J lost 2 bases, with 17 bases between them. CDR3 coding DNA: TGTGCCAGCAGCTTAGGTTACAGGGCCCCTTTCAACACTGAAGCTTTCTTT. This gives the protein CASSLGYRAPFNTEAFF.

J is TRBJ2-3 and V is TRBV6-4; D tentatively reads TRBD1 or TRBD2 (5 bases each). Trimming stripped 3 bases from V and 3 bases from J, with 13 bases between. Germline-derived CDR1 and CDR2 are MRHNA and SNTAGT. CDR3 length: 15 amino acids. CDR3 in amino acids: CASSEDGAYTDTQYF. CDR3 bases: TGTGCCAGCAGTGAGGACGGGGCCTATACAGATACGCAGTATTTT.

The V call is TRBV5-4, the J call TRBJ1-1; TRBD1 matches at 7 bases. The CDR3 length is 14 residues. V shed 3 bases, J shed 4 bases, and the junction held 6 bases outside the gene matches. From germline, CDR1 is SGHNT and CDR2 YYREEE (reference sequence). DNA of the CDR3: TGTGCCAGCAGCTCCCGGGACAGAGGCACTGAAGCTTTCTTT. Translated: CASSSRDRGTEAFF.

This chain links TRBV7-2 with TRBJ2-1; 8 bases align to TRBD2. The CDR3 is made up of 15 amino acids. The junction had 6 bases not matched to a gene; V was cut back by 5 bases and J by 3 bases. Germline CDR1 and CDR2: SGHTA and FQGNSA. The CDR3 coding sequence is TGTGCCAGCAGCCCCCTGGCGGGGGGCTACAATGAGCAGTTCTTC. Translated: CASSPLAGGYNEQFF.

The V gene is TRBV4-1, the J gene TRBJ2-7; no clear D. The V gene's germline CDR1 is MGHRA and CDR2 YSYEKL. V lost 1 base and J 1 base, leaving 5 bases between the germline ends. This CDR3 contains 13 residues. This CDR3 reads CASSQGISYEQYF. As DNA, the CDR3 is TGCGCCAGCAGCCAAGGTATATCCTACGAGCAGTACTTC.

The chain carries TRBV4-1 and TRBJ1-2; 9 nucleotides agree with TRBD1. CDR1 and CDR2 (germline): MGHRA, YSYEKL. CDR3 length equals 14 residues. The J segment lost 7 bases and the V segment lost 2 bases, leaving 5 bases of the junction unmatched. The CDR3 loop reads CASSQMGQGRGYTF. The CDR3, as DNA: TGCGCCAGCAGCCAAATGGGACAGGGACGTGGCTACACCTTC.